This T cell receptor (beta chain) stems from a study of blood T cell repertoires in COVID-19. Study background: The United States, Italy and Spain were the sources of the acute and convalescent COVID-19 samples.

Profiled with immunoSEQ multiplex PCR; TCRdb holds only in-frame clones, not every one. The sample yields 300,000 to 400,000 clones, about 88% seen once. V trimming: 0 bases; J trimming: 5 bases; junction bases outside the gene matches: 5. Germline CDR1 is MNHEY and CDR2 is SMNVEV (reference sequence). The CDR3 length is 16 residues. Sequenced material: peripheral blood. The sequence derives from a human donor in a cohort sampled during active COVID-19. This chain joins TRBV27 and TRBJ2-7; 12 nucleotides agree with TRBD1. The CDR3 reads CASSLSAGTGGHEQYF. In DNA form, the CDR3 reads TGTGCCAGCAGTTTATCCGCCGGGACAGGGGGCCACGAGCAGTACTTC.